Listed below are T cell receptor beta chains from one sample, sequenced in a study of blood T cell repertoires in COVID-19. Profiling relied on immunoSEQ multiplex PCR, and the TCRdb table lists in-frame clones only, not all of them. The data hold roughly 200,000 clones, with 86% observed a single time. The sample was PBMCs or T cells enriched from blood (not recorded which). Receptors were obtained from a woman aged 25 to 39 who had been exposed to COVID-19. Each CDR3 is given with its conserved first and last residue. Each record gives: J gene, V gene, clone size, D gene, CDR3 DNA, CDR3 protein. The D gene is left open where the match is weak. Not every row has a clone size; where given, it reads once, few, many or a size class.

j_gene: TRBJ2-1; v_gene: TRBV11-3; abundance: NA; d_gene: NA; CDR3nt: TGTGCCAGCAGCGGCGGAACTCCAAAGGAGCAGTTCTTC; CDR3aa: CASSGGTPKEQFF
j_gene: TRBJ2-7; v_gene: TRBV21-1; abundance: NA; d_gene: NA; CDR3nt: TGTGCCAGCAGCAAAGATTGCAGGGGGAAGAGATACGAGCAGTACTTC; CDR3aa: CASSKDCRGKRYEQYF
j_gene: TRBJ2-2; v_gene: TRBV2; abundance: NA; d_gene: NA; CDR3nt: TGTGCCAGCAGGGAGGAGAACACCGGGGAGCTGTTTTTT; CDR3aa: CASREENTGELFF
j_gene: TRBJ1-5; v_gene: TRBV28; abundance: NA; d_gene: NA; CDR3nt: TGTGCCAGCAGTTTCGGTAGACAAAGATATTATTTT; CDR3aa: CASSFGRQRYYF
j_gene: TRBJ1-2; v_gene: TRBV20-1; abundance: NA; d_gene: NA; CDR3nt: TGCAGTGCTAGGAATACAGGTGGCTACACCTTC; CDR3aa: CSARNTGGYTF
j_gene: TRBJ1-5; v_gene: TRBV15; abundance: NA; d_gene: NA; CDR3nt: TGTGCCACCAGCGGAGGACTCTCGACGGGCAATCAGCCCCAGCATTTT; CDR3aa: CATSGGLSTGNQPQHF
j_gene: TRBJ1-1; v_gene: TRBV21-1; abundance: NA; d_gene: NA; CDR3nt: TGTGCCAGCAGCCCCCTCAGTAAGAACACTGAAGCTTTCTTT; CDR3aa: CASSPLSKNTEAFF
j_gene: TRBJ1-4; v_gene: TRBV5-1; abundance: NA; d_gene: NA; CDR3nt: TGCGCCAGCAGACCTACAGGTGATAATGAAAAACTGTTTTTT; CDR3aa: CASRPTGDNEKLFF
j_gene: TRBJ2-7; v_gene: TRBV5-6; abundance: once; d_gene: NA; CDR3nt: TGTGCCAGCAGCTTACGGTACGAGCAGTACTTC; CDR3aa: CASSLRYEQYF
j_gene: TRBJ1-6; v_gene: TRBV18; abundance: once; d_gene: NA; CDR3nt: TGTGCCAGCTCACCGACAGGCTTTAATTCACCCCTCCACTTT; CDR3aa: CASSPTGFNSPLHF
j_gene: TRBJ1-2; v_gene: TRBV7-9; abundance: NA; d_gene: NA; CDR3nt: TGTGCCAGCAGCTCTGACAAGGCGTATGGCTACACCTTC; CDR3aa: CASSSDKAYGYTF
j_gene: TRBJ1-4; v_gene: TRBV3-1/TRBV3-2; abundance: NA; d_gene: NA; CDR3nt: TGTGCCAGCAGCCAAGAAGGATCAGGGCCAATTGAAAAACTGTTTTTT; CDR3aa: CASSQEGSGPIEKLFF
j_gene: TRBJ1-2; v_gene: TRBV2; abundance: NA; d_gene: TRBD1; CDR3nt: TGTGCCAGCAGACGACAGGGACGGGGGGGACTCTATGGCTACACCTTC; CDR3aa: CASRRQGRGGLYGYTF
j_gene: TRBJ2-3; v_gene: TRBV30; abundance: NA; d_gene: TRBD2; CDR3nt: TGTGCCTGGAGTACCACCCGGACTAGCGGGGGGGCCGTCGCAGATACGCAGTATTTT; CDR3aa: CAWSTTRTSGGAVADTQYF
j_gene: TRBJ1-4; v_gene: TRBV5-8; abundance: NA; d_gene: NA; CDR3nt: TGTGCCAGCAGCCGGGCGGGGATGCTGTTTTTT; CDR3aa: CASSRAGMLFF
j_gene: TRBJ2-1; v_gene: TRBV13; abundance: few; d_gene: NA; CDR3nt: TGTGCCAGCAGACAGGGGGGGCTGGCCTACAATGAGCAGTTCTTC; CDR3aa: CASRQGGLAYNEQFF
j_gene: TRBJ2-2; v_gene: TRBV5-1; abundance: few; d_gene: NA; CDR3nt: TGCGCCAGCAACCAGGGTCCTCGGAACACCGGGGAGCTGTTTTTT; CDR3aa: CASNQGPRNTGELFF
j_gene: TRBJ2-3; v_gene: TRBV25-1; abundance: NA; d_gene: NA; CDR3nt: TGTGCCAGCAGTGAATATCAAGGGGCAAGGACGCAGTATTTT; CDR3aa: CASSEYQGARTQYF
j_gene: TRBJ1-1; v_gene: TRBV29-1; abundance: NA; d_gene: TRBD1; CDR3nt: TGCAGCGTTGCCCCCAGGGGGAGGCCTGAAGCTTTCTTT; CDR3aa: CSVAPRGRPEAFF
j_gene: TRBJ2-2; v_gene: TRBV11-3; abundance: NA; d_gene: NA; CDR3nt: TGTGCCAGCAGCTTAGATGGGCAGGGCCCTGACACCGGGGAGCTGTTTTTT; CDR3aa: CASSLDGQGPDTGELFF
j_gene: TRBJ2-1; v_gene: TRBV11-3; abundance: NA; d_gene: NA; CDR3nt: TGTGCCAGCAGCTTAGGCAGGGTCTACAATGAGCAGTTCTTC; CDR3aa: CASSLGRVYNEQFF
j_gene: TRBJ2-5; v_gene: TRBV24-1; abundance: NA; d_gene: TRBD1; CDR3nt: TGTGCCACCAGTGATTTGATTACAGGGGAAGAGACCCAGTACTTC; CDR3aa: CATSDLITGEETQYF
j_gene: TRBJ2-2; v_gene: TRBV18; abundance: NA; d_gene: TRBD1; CDR3nt: TGTGCCAGCTCACCGACAGGGGACACCGGGGAGCTGTTTTTT; CDR3aa: CASSPTGDTGELFF
j_gene: TRBJ2-5; v_gene: TRBV11-1; abundance: NA; d_gene: TRBD1; CDR3nt: TGTGCCAGCAGCGTCGGGACAGGGGGCGCTGGGGGAGCCCAGTACTTC; CDR3aa: CASSVGTGGAGGAQYF
j_gene: TRBJ1-1; v_gene: TRBV19; abundance: NA; d_gene: NA; CDR3nt: TGTGCCAGTAGTATGGGCGTGGAACTCACTGAAGCTTTCTTT; CDR3aa: CASSMGVELTEAFF
j_gene: TRBJ2-2; v_gene: TRBV19; abundance: NA; d_gene: TRBD1; CDR3nt: TGTGCCAGTAGTATAGGTTCCGGGACAGATTCCACCGGGGAGCTGTTTTTT; CDR3aa: CASSIGSGTDSTGELFF
j_gene: TRBJ1-5; v_gene: TRBV21-1; abundance: NA; d_gene: NA; CDR3nt: TGTGCCAGCAGCAAAGGGGGACAGGTTCCATTTCAGCCCCAGCATTTT; CDR3aa: CASSKGGQVPFQPQHF
j_gene: TRBJ1-4; v_gene: TRBV3-1/TRBV3-2; abundance: NA; d_gene: NA; CDR3nt: TGTGCCAGCAGCCAAGATCCCGCAGGTCAGGCAGATGAAAAACTGTTTTTT; CDR3aa: CASSQDPAGQADEKLFF